This T cell receptor (beta chain) was sequenced for a study of cytomegalovirus exposure and HLA in healthy donors. The CDR3 sequence is 14 residues long. Germline V gives CDR1 MNHEY, CDR2 SVGAGI. V gave up 7 bases and J gave up 0 bases, with 11 bases separating them. Details on this clone: Its cognate antigen is unknown.

Sequenced by immunoSEQ multiplex PCR; TCRdb stores in-frame clones only, minus some. The profile covers more than 65,000 clones, with 90% to 95% appearing a single time and about 0.68% taken by the ten largest. Study conclusions and caveats: Researchers counted approximately 160 TCR beta chains as cytomegalovirus-associated.

This TCR came from a man between 18 and 35 years old in good health and CMV-seronegative. The J gene is TRBJ2-3, the V gene TRBV6-5, with D perhaps matching TRBD2 (6 bases). Sequencing was performed on PBMCs. The CDR3: CASTRDLSTDTQYF. CDR3 bases: TGTGCCAGCACGCGGGACCTAAGCACAGATACGCAGTATTTT.